This TCR beta chain was captured by sequencing in a study of shared clonotypes between healthy human individuals. Findings of the study overall: Clonotype sharing among donors, it was expected, would be affected by sequencing depth.

CDR3 length equals 13 residues. V shed 3 bases and J shed 5 bases, with 8 bases lying between them. Germline V gene sequence: CDR1 MNHEY, CDR2 SMNVEV (reference sequence). This clone was counted once. The target antigen is unknown. The assay ran at deep level. Sequenced by immunoSEQ multiplex PCR; TCRdb stores in-frame clones only, minus some. The repertoire holds around 2,000,000 clones, 93% seen once, with more than 1.5% in the top ten. CD45RO negativity and positive selection for CCR7 defined naive CD8 cells, a population that excluded terminally differentiated effector memory CD45RA+ cells. The sequence was obtained from a man between 18 and 35 years old in good health. Some clones in this sample may be carry-over from other donors' samples. The sample comprised naive CD8+ T cells from PBMCs. The V gene is TRBV27, the J gene TRBJ2-1; D uncertain. This CDR3 reads CASSFWENNEQFF. Written as DNA, the CDR3 is TGTGCCAGCAGTTTCTGGGAAAACAATGAGCAGTTCTTC.